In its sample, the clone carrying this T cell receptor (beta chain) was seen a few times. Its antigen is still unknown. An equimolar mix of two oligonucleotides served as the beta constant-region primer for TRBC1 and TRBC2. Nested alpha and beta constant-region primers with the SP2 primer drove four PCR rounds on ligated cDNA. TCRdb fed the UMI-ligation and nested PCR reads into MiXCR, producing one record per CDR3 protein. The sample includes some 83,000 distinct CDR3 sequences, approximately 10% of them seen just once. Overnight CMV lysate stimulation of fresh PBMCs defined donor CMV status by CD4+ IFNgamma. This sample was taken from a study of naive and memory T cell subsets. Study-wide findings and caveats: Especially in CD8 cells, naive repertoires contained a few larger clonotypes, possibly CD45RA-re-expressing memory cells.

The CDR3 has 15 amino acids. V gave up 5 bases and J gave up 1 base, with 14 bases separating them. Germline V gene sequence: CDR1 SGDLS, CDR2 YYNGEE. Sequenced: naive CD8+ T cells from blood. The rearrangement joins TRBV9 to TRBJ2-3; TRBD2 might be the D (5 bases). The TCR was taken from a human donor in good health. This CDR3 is CASSVSGIGTDTQYF. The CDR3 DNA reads TGTGCCAGCAGTGTATCGGGAATTGGCACAGATACGCAGTATTTT.